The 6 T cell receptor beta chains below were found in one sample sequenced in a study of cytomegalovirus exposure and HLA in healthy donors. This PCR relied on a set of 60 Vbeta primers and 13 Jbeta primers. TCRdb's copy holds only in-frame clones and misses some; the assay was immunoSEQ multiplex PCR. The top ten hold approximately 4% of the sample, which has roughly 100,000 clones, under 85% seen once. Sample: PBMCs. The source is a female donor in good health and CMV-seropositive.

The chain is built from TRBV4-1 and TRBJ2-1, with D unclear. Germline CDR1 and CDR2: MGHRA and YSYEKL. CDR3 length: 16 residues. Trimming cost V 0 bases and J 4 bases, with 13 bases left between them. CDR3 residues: CASSQEATVNYNEQFF. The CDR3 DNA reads TGCGCCAGCAGCCAAGAGGCGACTGTAAATTACAATGAGCAGTTCTTC.

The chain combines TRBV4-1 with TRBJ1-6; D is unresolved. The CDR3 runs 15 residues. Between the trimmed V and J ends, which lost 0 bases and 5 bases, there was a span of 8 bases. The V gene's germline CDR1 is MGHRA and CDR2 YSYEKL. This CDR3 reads CASSQESSDNSPLHF. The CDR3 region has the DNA TGCGCCAGCAGCCAAGAATCGTCAGATAATTCACCCCTCCACTTT.

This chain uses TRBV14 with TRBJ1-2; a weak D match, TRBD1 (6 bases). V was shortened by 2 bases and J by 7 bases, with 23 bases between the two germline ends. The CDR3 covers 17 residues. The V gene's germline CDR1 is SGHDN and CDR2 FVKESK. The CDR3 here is CASSQNPGRGSERGYTF. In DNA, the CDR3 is TGTGCCAGCAGCCAAAACCCGGGAAGGGGGTCCGAGCGTGGCTACACCTTC.

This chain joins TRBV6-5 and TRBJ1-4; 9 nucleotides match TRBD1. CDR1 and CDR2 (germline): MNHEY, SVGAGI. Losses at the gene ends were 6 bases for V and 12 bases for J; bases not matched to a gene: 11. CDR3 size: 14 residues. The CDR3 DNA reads TGTGCCAGCAGACACGGACAGGGGCCTCTCGAACTGTTTTTT. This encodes CASRHGQGPLELFF.

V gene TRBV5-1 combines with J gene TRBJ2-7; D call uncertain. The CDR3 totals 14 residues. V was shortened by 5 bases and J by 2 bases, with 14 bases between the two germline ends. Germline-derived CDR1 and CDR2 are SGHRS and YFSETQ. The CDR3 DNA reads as TGCGCCAGCAGTTTAGACTTCCTAACCTACGAGCAGTACTTC. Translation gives CASSLDFLTYEQYF.

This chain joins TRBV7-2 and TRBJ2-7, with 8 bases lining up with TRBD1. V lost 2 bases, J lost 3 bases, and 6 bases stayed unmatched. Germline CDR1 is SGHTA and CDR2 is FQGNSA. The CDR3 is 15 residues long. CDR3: CASSLLGQGIYEQYF. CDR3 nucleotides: TGTGCCAGCAGCTTACTTGGACAGGGCATCTACGAGCAGTACTTC.